The 15 T cell receptor beta chains below all came from one sample that was sequenced in a study of human T cells and chemical hapten exposure. The time point was: pre-sensitization, week 0. Treatment in this sample: therapeutic diphenylcyclopropenone sensitization with weekly scalp DPC. TCRdb recomputed calls from the RACE reads with MiXCR, one row per CDR3 protein. Altogether 50,000 to 70,000 distinct CDR3 sequences are present, roughly 10% being singletons, with the ten largest covering roughly a tenth. This specimen was whole blood, taken in connection with sensitization to the hapten diphenylcyclopropenone (DPC). The receptors stem from a man aged 35-49 years with alopecia areata. Some clones in this sample may be carry-over from other donors' samples.

V and J are TRBV27 and TRBJ2-2; TRBD1 matches 7 bases. Germline-derived CDR1 and CDR2 are MNHEY and SMNVEV (reference sequence). With V trimmed by 6 bases and J by 2 bases, 3 bases remained unmatched. This CDR3 region has 14 residues. The CDR3 loop is CASRTGVNTGELFF. In DNA form, the CDR3 reads TGTGCCAGCAGAACAGGGGTTAACACCGGGGAGCTGTTTTTT.

This clonotype was found a few times. The chain combines TRBV20-1 with TRBJ2-7; 8 bases map to TRBD1. This CDR3 is built from 14 residues. J gave up 1 base and V 5 bases, and 7 bases lay outside the gene matches. Germline loops: CDR1 DFQATT, CDR2 SNEGSKA (reference sequence). The CDR3, as DNA: TGCAGTGCTTCAGACAGGGGCCGTTCCTACGAGCAGTACTTC. Residues: CSASDRGRSYEQYF.

The V and J genes are TRBV28 and TRBJ2-2; weak D call: TRBD2 (5 bases). The V gene's germline CDR1 is MDHEN and CDR2 SYDVKM. Trimming shortened V by 2 bases and J by 2 bases, and 9 bases separated the two germline ends. CDR3 length: 15 residues. As DNA, the CDR3 is TGTGCCAGCAGTTTAGGTACTAGAAACACCGGGGAGCTGTTTTTT. Encoded protein: CASSLGTRNTGELFF.

DNA of the CDR3: TGTGCCAGCAACCTTTGGCGGGAGAATGAAGATACGCAGTATTTT. Its protein is CASNLWRENEDTQYF. The chain links TRBV6-1 to TRBJ2-3; 7 bases line up with TRBD2. The CDR3 has 15 residues. Germline values: CDR1 MNHNS, CDR2 SASEGT. Trimming took 7 bases from V and 5 from J; bases not matched to a gene: 12.

This clonotype has ten or more counts. The rearrangement links TRBV12-3 or TRBV12-4 to TRBJ2-7, with D hard to call. Trimming shortened V by 6 bases and J by 2 bases, and 8 bases separated the two germline ends. This CDR3 has 12 residues. CDR3 bases: TGTGCCAGCAGCCCCGAAGCCTACGAGCAGTACTTC. Translating it yields CASSPEAYEQYF.

With regard to this clonotype: This may come from a read error, since a much larger clone is one base off. The chain joins TRBV12-3 or TRBV12-4 to TRBJ1-4; 9 nucleotides match TRBD1. CDR3 length equals 15 residues. The V segment lost 8 bases and the J segment 2 bases; nucleotides outside the gene matches: 6. This chain's CDR3 is CASGSQGATNEKLFF. In nucleotides, the CDR3 is TGTGCCAGCGGCTCACAGGGGGCGACTAATGAAAAACTGTTTTTT.

The genes are TRBV7-2 and TRBJ2-1, with D perhaps TRBD1 (5 bases). From germline, CDR1 is SGHTA and CDR2 FQGNSA. This CDR3 has 14 amino acids. V lost 5 bases, J lost 1 base, and 9 bases lay in between. In nucleotides, the CDR3 is TGTGCCAGCAGCCTGACAGTGTCCTACAATGAGCAGTTCTTC. Amino acid sequence: CASSLTVSYNEQFF.

This clonotype was seen a handful of times. V is TRBV24-1 and J is TRBJ2-1; 7 bases fit TRBD1. The length of the CDR3 is 15 residues. Germline CDR1 and CDR2: KGHDR and SFDVKD. The V gene end was trimmed by 7 bases and the J gene end by 4 bases; junction bases not matched to a gene: 9. The DNA for the CDR3 is TGTGCCACCAGCACCCCCCAGGGGGAGTACAATGAGCAGTTCTTC. This encodes CATSTPQGEYNEQFF.

This clonotype was detected many times. The V and J genes are TRBV10-2 and TRBJ2-7; a weak D match, TRBD2 (5 bases). The CDR3 length is 14 residues. In germline, CDR1 is WSHSY, CDR2 SAAADI. V lost 5 bases, J lost 7 bases, and 18 bases lay in between. The chain's CDR3 is CASSFVSGSTEQYF. CDR3 bases: TGCGCCAGCAGTTTCGTTTCGGGGTCTACGGAGCAGTACTTC.

There are a few counts of this clonotype. V gene TRBV4-2 combines with J gene TRBJ2-1; TRBD2 is a possible D gene (5 bases). Trimming cost V 4 bases and J 8 bases, with 21 bases left between them. The CDR3 is 16 amino acids. The germline V gene encodes CDR1 LGHNA and CDR2 YNFKEQ. In nucleotides, the CDR3 is TGTGCCAGCAGCCCCGTTGAAGGACTGAAGGCGGATGAGCAGTTCTTC. The encoded protein is CASSPVEGLKADEQFF.

V gene TRBV7-2 combines with J gene TRBJ2-1, with TRBD2 matching 11 bases. Germline loops: CDR1 SGHTA, CDR2 FQGNSA. The CDR3 has 18 amino acids. Trimming at V came to 1 base and at J to 4 bases, leaving 9 bases not matched to a gene. In DNA form, the CDR3 reads TGTGCCAGCAGCTTAGAGCTGTCTAGCGGGAGGCGTTACAATGAGCAGTTCTTC. This codes for CASSLELSSGRRYNEQFF.

This clonotype was counted a few times. The chain carries TRBV27 and TRBJ1-5; 9 bases are shared with TRBD1. The V and J ends lost 6 bases and 3 bases, in that order; junction bases with no gene match: 15. Germline CDR1 is MNHEY and CDR2 is SMNVEV (reference sequence). This CDR3 comprises 18 residues. The CDR3 sequence: CASRRTTTGGIVNQPQHF. The CDR3, as DNA: TGTGCCAGCAGACGGACAACCACAGGGGGCATTGTCAATCAGCCCCAGCATTTT.

This chain connects TRBV28 to TRBJ1-5; 8 nucleotides match TRBD1. Trimming took 3 bases from V and 6 from J; bases not matched to a gene: 10. The CDR3 contains 16 residues. From germline, CDR1 is MDHEN and CDR2 SYDVKM. This chain's CDR3 is CASSFPGTGFFQPQHF. Written as DNA, the CDR3 is TGTGCCAGCAGTTTTCCCGGGACAGGTTTTTTTCAGCCCCAGCATTTT.

The chain uses TRBV18 and TRBJ1-5; D remains unclear. V lost 3 bases, J lost 0 bases, and 6 bases lay in between. There are 14 residues in the CDR3. The germline gives CDR1 KGHSH, CDR2 LQKENI. CDR3 loop: CASSPGYSNQPQHF. CDR3 DNA sequence: TGTGCCAGCTCACCTGGTTATAGCAATCAGCCCCAGCATTTT.

The sample holds a few counts of this clonotype. The V call is TRBV30, the J call TRBJ1-1; no clear D gene. The CDR3 covers 13 residues. Germline V gene lookup returns CDR1 GTSNPN and CDR2 SVGIG (reference sequence). The V gene lost 2 bases and the J gene lost 0 bases, with 7 bases spanning the gap. CDR3 sequence: CAWSKDLNTEAFF. The CDR3 region has the DNA TGTGCCTGGAGTAAGGATTTGAACACTGAAGCTTTCTTT.